This is a list of T cell receptor beta chains from one sample in a study of T cells in Graves' hyperthyroidism and ophthalmopathy. TCRdb reanalysed the multiplex PCR reads using MiXCR and keeps one entry per CDR3 protein. The sample yields about 690,000 distinct CDR3 sequences, around 15% seen once. Sequencing input: blood. These receptors were collected from a man aged 50 to 59 with Graves' hyperthyroidism. Both conserved end residues are part of each CDR3. Size is omitted from some rows. Given values are once, few, many or a class for expanded clones.

J	size	V	CDR3
TRBJ2-3	.	TRBV6-1	CASSWGGGGGTDTQYF
TRBJ2-7	many	TRBV7-2	CASSSRDRGAYEQYF
TRBJ1-5	many	TRBV2	CASSEGDLSNQPQHF
TRBJ2-7	many	TRBV10-3	CAISESTSEQYF
TRBJ2-2	.	TRBV6-1	CASRLTGVSGPGELFF
TRBJ2-6	many	TRBV20-1	CSARDRGSGANVLTF
TRBJ1-5	few	TRBV12-3/TRBV12-4	CASSRQGMFGNQPQHF
TRBJ2-3	few	TRBV11-2	CASGAGTSGDTDTQYF
TRBJ1-5	many	TRBV28	CASSLGVVSNQPQHF
TRBJ1-4	many	TRBV18	CASSLGAGAGKLFF
TRBJ2-7	many	TRBV2	CASSEVTSGKEEQYF
TRBJ2-5	.	TRBV13	CASSLKAGGTETQYF
TRBJ2-1	few	TRBV6-2/TRBV6-3	CASSYSIQAGDNEQFF
TRBJ2-5	.	TRBV18	CASSPSGQGQETQYF
TRBJ2-7	few	TRBV7-9	CASSNLLGDEQYF
TRBJ2-1	.	TRBV4-1	CASSQHSRDYNEQFF
TRBJ1-6	many	TRBV2	CASSDVRTDNSPLHF
TRBJ1-5	.	TRBV6-2/TRBV6-3	CASSYGGRNQPQHF
TRBJ2-3	few	TRBV7-8	CASSSLNTQYF
TRBJ2-1	many	TRBV24-1	CATSDSGQIAYNEQFF
TRBJ2-5	many	TRBV3-1	CASSLQAGGQETQYF
TRBJ2-3	many	TRBV12-3/TRBV12-4	CASSLIAGGADTQYF
TRBJ1-5	many	TRBV6-1	CASSQVGSGQPQHF
TRBJ2-1	many	TRBV27	CASSELSGLAGMNEQFF
TRBJ2-1	.	TRBV25-1	CASSETGTAALYNEQFF
TRBJ2-7	.	TRBV6-2/TRBV6-3	CASRSGINYEQYF
TRBJ2-1	many	TRBV14	CASSRDIGTGTNEQFF
TRBJ1-1	.	TRBV2	CAKGDRDDTEAFF
TRBJ1-5	medium-sized	TRBV15	CATSLDRDWGQPQHF
TRBJ1-1	.	TRBV11-2	CASSLGGGAVGTEAFF
TRBJ1-5	few	TRBV6-2/TRBV6-3	CASSTIWGNQPQHF
TRBJ2-7	once	TRBV7-2	CASSLVLVADEQYF
TRBJ2-1	many	TRBV2	CASSVGQGAYNEQFF
TRBJ1-5	.	TRBV28	CASSKGGTQPQHF
TRBJ2-5	many	TRBV30	CAWSQTGRGETQYF
TRBJ1-5	.	TRBV20-1	CSARLRQYRDSNQPQHF
TRBJ1-2	.	TRBV6-1	CAAVGQGNYGYTF
TRBJ1-2	.	TRBV9	CASSLTGETNYGYTF
TRBJ1-2	.	TRBV28	CASSRWTVNYGYTF
TRBJ2-5	many	TRBV2	CASSPTLETQYF
TRBJ1-2	many	TRBV28	CASSANGTPKNYGYTF
TRBJ2-2	.	TRBV28	CASSFRLNLPGELFF
TRBJ2-1	few	TRBV6-1	CASNAGGSANEQFF